This T cell receptor beta chain was sequenced for a study of blood T cell repertoires in COVID-19. Looking at the study overall: There were acute and convalescent COVID-19 samples, and they came from the United States, Italy and Spain.

Trimming removed 7 bases from V and 0 bases from J, with 13 bases in between. Germline lookup yields CDR1 LNHDA and CDR2 SQIVND (reference sequence). The CDR3 is made up of 15 amino acids. Generated by immunoSEQ multiplex PCR, the TCRdb table keeps only in-frame clones and is missing some. The data contain roughly 300,000 clones, roughly nine tenths of them singletons. The TCR sequence derives from a woman in her twenties or thirties with COVID-19, enrolled during active disease. Sample: peripheral blood. J is TRBJ1-5 and V is TRBV19, with D perhaps matching TRBD1 (6 bases). The CDR3 DNA is TGTGCCAGTAAAGAAGGGGGTTATAGCAATCAGCCCCAGCATTTT. This sequence encodes CASKEGGYSNQPQHF.